This T cell receptor beta chain was obtained from a study of Graves' ophthalmopathy and Graves' hyperthyroidism. This clonotype was seen many times. The TCR beta CDR3 regions underwent amplification from RNA transcripts. Second-round multiplex PCR came after a first-round RT-PCR that employed HTBI primers. TCRdb re-derived calls from the multiplex PCR reads in MiXCR, one entry per CDR3 protein. Seen here are some 350,000 distinct CDR3 sequences, about a sixth observed once, and the top ten hold roughly 2.3%. The source of this sequence is an adult woman with stable Graves' hyperthyroidism. Sequencing input: peripheral blood.

CDR3 in DNA: TGTGCCAGCAGTTACCCGGGGAGCAATCAGCCCCAGCATTTT. Its translation is CASSYPGSNQPQHF. The chain recombines TRBV6-5 with TRBJ1-5; D gene ambiguous. The V end was cut by 2 bases, the J end by 1 base, with 6 bases between. Germline values: CDR1 MNHEY, CDR2 SVGAGI. The CDR3 totals 14 residues.